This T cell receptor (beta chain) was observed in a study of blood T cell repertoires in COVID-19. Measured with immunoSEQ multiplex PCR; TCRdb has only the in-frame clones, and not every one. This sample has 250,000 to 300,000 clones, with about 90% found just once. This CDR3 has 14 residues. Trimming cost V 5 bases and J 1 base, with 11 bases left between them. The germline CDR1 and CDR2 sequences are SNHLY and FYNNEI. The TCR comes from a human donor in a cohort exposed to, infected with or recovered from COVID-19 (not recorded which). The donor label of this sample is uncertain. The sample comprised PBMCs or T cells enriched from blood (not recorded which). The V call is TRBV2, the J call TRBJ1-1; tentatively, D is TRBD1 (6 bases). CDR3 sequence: CASSRTVKNTEAFF. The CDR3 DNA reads TGTGCCAGCAGTAGGACAGTTAAGAACACTGAAGCTTTCTTT.